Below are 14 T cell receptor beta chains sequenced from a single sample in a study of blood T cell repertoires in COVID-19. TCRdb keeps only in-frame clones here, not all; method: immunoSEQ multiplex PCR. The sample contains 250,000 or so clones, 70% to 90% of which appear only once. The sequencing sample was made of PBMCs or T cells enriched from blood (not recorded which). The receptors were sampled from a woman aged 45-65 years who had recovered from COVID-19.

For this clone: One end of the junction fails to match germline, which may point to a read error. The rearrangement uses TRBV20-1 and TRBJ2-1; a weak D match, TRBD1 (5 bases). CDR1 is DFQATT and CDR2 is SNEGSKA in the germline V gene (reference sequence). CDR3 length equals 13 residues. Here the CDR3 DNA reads TGCAGTGCTAGTGTAAGGGGCCCAGGGTTGTTGGTCTTC. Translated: CSASVRGPGLLVF.

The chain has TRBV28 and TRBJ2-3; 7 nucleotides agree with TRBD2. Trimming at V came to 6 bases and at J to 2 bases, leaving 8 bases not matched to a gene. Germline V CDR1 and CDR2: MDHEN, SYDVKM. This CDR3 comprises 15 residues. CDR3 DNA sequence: TGTGCCAGCAGCACCCTAGCGGACCCCACAGATACGCAGTATTTT. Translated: CASSTLADPTDTQYF. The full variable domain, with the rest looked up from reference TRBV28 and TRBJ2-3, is DVKVTQSSRYLVKRTGEKVFLECVQDMDHENMFWYRQDPGLGLRLIYFSYDVKMKEKGDIPEGYSVSREKKERFSLILESASTNQTSMYLCASSTLADPTDTQYFGPGTRLTVL.

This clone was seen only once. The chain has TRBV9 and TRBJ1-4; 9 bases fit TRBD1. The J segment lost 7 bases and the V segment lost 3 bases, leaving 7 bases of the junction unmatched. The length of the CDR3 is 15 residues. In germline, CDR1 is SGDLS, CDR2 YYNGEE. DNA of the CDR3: TGTGCCAGCAGCGAACGACAGGGGGAGGGTGAAAAACTGTTTTTT. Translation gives CASSERQGEGEKLFF.

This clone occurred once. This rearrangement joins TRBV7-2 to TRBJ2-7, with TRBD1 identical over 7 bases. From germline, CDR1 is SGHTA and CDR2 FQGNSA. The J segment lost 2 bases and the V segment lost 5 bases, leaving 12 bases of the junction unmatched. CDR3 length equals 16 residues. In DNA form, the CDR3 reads TGTGCCAGCAGCCCCGCTCGACAGGGCCCAACCTACGAGCAGTACTTC. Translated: CASSPARQGPTYEQYF.

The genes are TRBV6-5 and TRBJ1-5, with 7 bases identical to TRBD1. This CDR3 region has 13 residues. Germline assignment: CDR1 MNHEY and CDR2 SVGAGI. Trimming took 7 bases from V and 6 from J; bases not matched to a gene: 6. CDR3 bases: TGTGCCAGCACCCAGGGGGTAGCTCAGCCCCAGCATTTT. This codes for CASTQGVAQPQHF.

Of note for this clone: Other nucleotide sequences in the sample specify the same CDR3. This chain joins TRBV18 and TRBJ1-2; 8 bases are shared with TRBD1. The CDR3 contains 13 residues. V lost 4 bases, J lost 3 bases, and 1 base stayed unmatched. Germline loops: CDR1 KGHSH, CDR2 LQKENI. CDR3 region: CASSLQGDYGYTF. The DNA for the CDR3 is TGTGCCAGCTCACTACAGGGGGACTATGGCTACACCTTC. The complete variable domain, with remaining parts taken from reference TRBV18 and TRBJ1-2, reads NAGVMQNPRHLVRRRGQEARLRCSPMKGHSHVYWYRQLPEEGLKFMVYLQKENIIDESGMPKERFSAEFPKEGPSILRIQQVVRGDSAAYFCASSLQGDYGYTFGSGTRLTVV.

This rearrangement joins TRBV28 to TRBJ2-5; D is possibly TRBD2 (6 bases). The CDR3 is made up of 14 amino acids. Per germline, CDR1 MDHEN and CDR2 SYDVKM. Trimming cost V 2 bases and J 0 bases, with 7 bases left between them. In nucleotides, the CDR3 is TGTGCCAGCAGTTTAGGGGACTACCAAGAGACCCAGTACTTC. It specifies CASSLGDYQETQYF.

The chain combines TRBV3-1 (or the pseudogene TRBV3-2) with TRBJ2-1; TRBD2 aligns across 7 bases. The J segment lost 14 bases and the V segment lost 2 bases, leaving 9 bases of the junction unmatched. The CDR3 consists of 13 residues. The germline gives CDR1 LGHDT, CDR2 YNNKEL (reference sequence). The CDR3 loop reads CASSQNRGGVEFF. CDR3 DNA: TGTGCCAGCAGCCAAAACCGCGGGGGAGTGGAGTTCTTC.

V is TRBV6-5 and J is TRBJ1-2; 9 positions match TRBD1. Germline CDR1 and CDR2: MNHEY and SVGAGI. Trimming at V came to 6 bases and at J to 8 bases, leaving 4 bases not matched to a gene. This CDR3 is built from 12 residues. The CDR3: CASSQDRGGYTF. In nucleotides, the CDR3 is TGTGCCAGCAGCCAAGACAGGGGGGGCTACACCTTC.

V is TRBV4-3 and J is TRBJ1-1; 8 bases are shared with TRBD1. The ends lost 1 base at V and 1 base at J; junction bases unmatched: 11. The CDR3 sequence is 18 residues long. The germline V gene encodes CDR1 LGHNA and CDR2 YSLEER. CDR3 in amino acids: CASSQVGVGTGGNTEAFF. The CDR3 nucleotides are TGCGCCAGCAGCCAAGTTGGCGTCGGGACAGGAGGGAACACTGAAGCTTTCTTT.

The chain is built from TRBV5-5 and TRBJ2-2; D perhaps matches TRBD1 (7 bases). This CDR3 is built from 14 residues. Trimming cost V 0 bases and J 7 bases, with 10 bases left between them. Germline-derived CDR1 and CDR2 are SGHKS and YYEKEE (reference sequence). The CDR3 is CASSLGQGGGELFF. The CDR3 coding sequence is TGTGCCAGCAGCTTGGGACAGGGAGGCGGGGAGCTGTTTTTT.

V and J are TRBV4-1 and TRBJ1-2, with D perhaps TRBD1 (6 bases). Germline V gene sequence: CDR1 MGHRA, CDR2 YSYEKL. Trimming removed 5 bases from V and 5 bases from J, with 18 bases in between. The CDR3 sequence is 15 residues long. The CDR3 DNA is TGCGCCAGCAGCAACCAACAGGGCCTCGTGTATGGCTACACCTTC. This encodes CASSNQQGLVYGYTF.

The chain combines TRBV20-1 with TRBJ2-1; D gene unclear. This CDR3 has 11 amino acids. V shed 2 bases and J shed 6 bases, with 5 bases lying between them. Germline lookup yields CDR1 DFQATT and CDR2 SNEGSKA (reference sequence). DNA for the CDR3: TGCAGTGCTAGATACACCAATGAGCAGTTCTTC. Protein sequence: CSARYTNEQFF.

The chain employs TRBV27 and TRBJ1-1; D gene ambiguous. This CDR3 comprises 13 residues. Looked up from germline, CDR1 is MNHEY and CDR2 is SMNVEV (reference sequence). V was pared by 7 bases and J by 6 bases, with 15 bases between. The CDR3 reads CASKAQFKPEAFF. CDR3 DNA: TGTGCCAGCAAGGCACAGTTTAAACCTGAAGCTTTCTTT.